What follows are 9 T cell receptor beta chains derived from one specimen sequenced in a study of T cell responses to AZD1222 COVID-19 vaccine. TCRdb keeps only in-frame clones here, not all; method: immunoSEQ multiplex PCR. The repertoire holds under 120,000 clones, with 80% to 95% as singletons. The input for sequencing was peripheral blood, taken on day 0 of AZD1222 vaccination. Every receptor here comes from an adult in good health.

V is TRBV29-1 and J is TRBJ2-7; D may match TRBD1 or TRBD2 (5 bases each). V dropped 4 bases and J dropped 2 bases, with 12 bases sitting between them. Germline V lookup: CDR1 SQVTM, CDR2 ANQGSEA. The CDR3 is made up of 13 amino acids. CDR3 protein: CSVAGTEAYEQYF. The CDR3 DNA is TGCAGCGTTGCCGGGACCGAAGCCTACGAGCAGTACTTC.

The rearrangement uses TRBV30 and TRBJ1-5, with TRBD1 identical over 7 bases. The CDR3 sequence is 19 residues long. Per the germline V gene, CDR1 is GTSNPN and CDR2 is SVGIG (reference sequence). J gave up 0 bases and V 0 bases, and 14 bases lay outside the gene matches. This CDR3 reads CAWSVGVKGARDSNQPQHF. CDR3 nucleotide sequence: TGTGCCTGGAGTGTAGGGGTGAAGGGGGCGAGGGATAGCAATCAGCCCCAGCATTTT.

The chain carries TRBV30 and TRBJ1-2, with D possibly TRBD1 on 5 matching bases. Germline assignment: CDR1 GTSNPN and CDR2 SVGIG (reference sequence). Trimming removed 1 base at V and 3 bases at J, with 9 bases between. The CDR3 runs 13 residues. CDR3 DNA sequence: TGTGCCTGGAGTGGGGCAGGGTACTATGGCTACACCTTC. Translating gives CAWSGAGYYGYTF. The complete variable domain, with remaining parts taken from reference TRBV30 and TRBJ1-2, reads SQTIHQWPATLVQPVGSPLSLECTVEGTSNPNLYWYRQAAGRGLQLLFYSVGIGQISSEVPQNLSASRPQDRQFILSSKKLLLSDSGFYLCAWSGAGYYGYTFGSGTRLTVV.

The rearrangement uses TRBV3-1 (or the pseudogene TRBV3-2) and TRBJ2-5; D unresolved. The CDR3 consists of 12 residues. V lost 3 bases, J lost 3 bases, and 5 bases lay in between. Germline V gene data show CDR1 as LGHDT and CDR2 as YNNKEL (reference sequence). DNA for the CDR3: TGTGCCAGCAGCCAGATAAAAGAGACCCAGTACTTC. Translated: CASSQIKETQYF.

The chain combines TRBV7-3 with TRBJ1-1; D is uncertain. The length of the CDR3 is 13 residues. Germline CDR1 and CDR2: SGHTA and FQGTGA. Between the trimmed V and J ends, which lost 5 bases and 4 bases, there was a span of 11 bases. As DNA, the CDR3 is TGTGCCAGCAGCGAGGAGGCCAGCACTGAAGCTTTCTTT. It translates to CASSEEASTEAFF.

The V call is TRBV4-2, the J call TRBJ2-2; 11 bases are shared with TRBD2. In germline, CDR1 is LGHNA, CDR2 YNFKEQ. The CDR3 has 20 residues. J lost 3 bases, V lost 4 bases, and 16 bases had no gene match. The CDR3 coding sequence is TGTGCCAGCAGCCCTCTCGGGGAACTAGCGGGAGATCGGGACACCGGGGAGCTGTTTTTT. Translating gives CASSPLGELAGDRDTGELFF.

About this clone: This CDR3 is also generated by other DNA sequences in the sample. The rearrangement joins TRBV27 to TRBJ2-1; 12 nucleotides line up with TRBD2. Per the germline V gene, CDR1 is MNHEY and CDR2 is SMNVEV (reference sequence). Germline trimming cut 6 bases from V and 6 bases from J; bases unmatched to any gene: 3. This CDR3 comprises 14 residues. The CDR3: CASRTSGSSNEQFF. The CDR3 coding sequence is TGTGCCAGCAGGACTAGCGGGAGCAGCAATGAGCAGTTCTTC.

This clone appeared once. V gene TRBV28 combines with J gene TRBJ2-2; D gene unclear. In germline, CDR1 is MDHEN, CDR2 SYDVKM. This CDR3 comprises 12 residues. V lost 3 bases, J lost 7 bases, and 6 bases lay in between. The CDR3 DNA reads as TGTGCCAGCAGTTTGGAGCTCGGGGAGCTGTTTTTT. Translating it yields CASSLELGELFF.

CDR3 protein: CASSPNPGEQFF. Written as DNA, the CDR3 is TGTGCCAGCAGCCCGAACCCGGGGGAGCAGTTCTTC. The rearrangement uses TRBV7-2 and TRBJ2-1; D may be TRBD2 (5 bases). The CDR3 sequence is 12 residues long. Trimming shortened V by 5 bases and J by 10 bases, and 12 bases separated the two germline ends. Germline CDR1 reads SGHTA; CDR2 reads FQGNSA.